This T cell receptor beta chain is from a study of graft-versus-host responses after intestinal transplantation. About the research overall: Transplantation in recipients was multivisceral, liver-intestinal, or isolated intestinal.

To note about this clone: Its antigen is still unknown. Other DNA sequences from this sample encode an identical CDR3 as well.

Produced via immunoSEQ multiplex PCR; TCRdb's table is partial and in-frame only. The sample has 98,000 or so clones, less than 90% seen once; the top ten hold approximately 0.97%. V dropped 5 bases and J dropped 5 bases, with 7 bases sitting between them. The CDR3 consists of 12 residues. Germline CDR1 SGHTA, CDR2 FQGNSA. The TCR sequence derives from a human donor who received an intestinal transplant. The input for sequencing was unstimulated CD4+ T cells sorted from spleen or lymph node cells, taken before intestinal transplant. The rearrangement uses TRBV7-2 and TRBJ1-5; no firm D call. CDR3 loop: CASSPRDQPQHF. The CDR3 DNA reads TGTGCCAGCAGCCCCCGAGATCAGCCCCAGCATTTT.